The 26 T cell receptor beta chains below all came from one sample that was sequenced in a study of blood T cell repertoires in COVID-19. TCRdb keeps only in-frame clones here, not all; method: immunoSEQ multiplex PCR. The sample has around 290,000 clones, 88% seen once. What was sequenced was PBMCs or T cells enriched from blood (not recorded which). Receptor source: a woman aged 55-75 years in a cohort exposed to, infected with or recovered from COVID-19 (not recorded which).

The gene calls are TRBV19 and TRBJ1-2, with TRBD1 identical over 8 bases. Trimming took 5 bases from V and 4 from J; bases not matched to a gene: 6. CDR3 length: 14 residues. In germline, CDR1 is LNHDA, CDR2 SQIVND (reference sequence). CDR3 sequence (DNA): TGTGCCAGTAGTCCCCGGACAGGGCGCTATGGCTACACCTTC. It encodes CASSPRTGRYGYTF.

The rearrangement links TRBV28 to TRBJ2-2, with a tentative D call TRBD2 (6 bases). V dropped 10 bases and J dropped 1 base, with 13 bases sitting between them. The CDR3 contains 14 residues. The V gene's germline CDR1 is MDHEN and CDR2 SYDVKM. The CDR3 here is CATLADQNTGELFF. CDR3 nucleotides: TGTGCCACCTTAGCGGACCAGAACACCGGGGAGCTGTTTTTT.

J is TRBJ2-7 and V is TRBV7-9; tentative D call: TRBD1 (6 bases). The germline V gene encodes CDR1 SEHNR and CDR2 FQNEAQ (reference sequence). This CDR3 is built from 15 residues. V was pared by 6 bases and J by 3 bases, with 18 bases between. CDR3: CASRPRDTARYEQYF. DNA of the CDR3: TGTGCCAGCAGGCCCCGGGACACAGCACGCTACGAGCAGTACTTC.

This rearrangement joins TRBV29-1 to TRBJ2-5; TRBD2 might be the D (6 bases). V lost 4 bases, J lost 3 bases, and 15 bases lay in between. CDR1 is SQVTM and CDR2 is ANQGSEA in the germline V gene. The CDR3 spans 14 residues. CDR3 residues: CSVVSGSGKETQYF. The DNA for the CDR3 is TGCAGCGTTGTATCTGGTAGCGGAAAAGAGACCCAGTACTTC.

The chain uses TRBV7-3 and TRBJ2-7, with a possible D match to TRBD2 (6 bases). CDR3 size: 15 residues. CDR1 SGHTA and CDR2 FQGTGA come from the germline V gene. V lost 2 bases, J lost 2 bases, and 13 bases lay in between. CDR3 nucleotides: TGTGCCAGCAGCTTAGCTCCCGGACTACCCTACGAGCAGTACTTC. Translating gives CASSLAPGLPYEQYF.

The rearrangement uses TRBV2 and TRBJ2-3, with a possible D match to TRBD1 (5 bases). This CDR3 contains 16 residues. Germline V gene lookup returns CDR1 SNHLY and CDR2 FYNNEI. V was cut by 5 bases and J by 1 base, with 16 bases left in between. The CDR3 reads CASSPTAGLGTDTQYF. Written as DNA, the CDR3 is TGTGCCAGCAGTCCCACGGCAGGGCTCGGCACAGATACGCAGTATTTT.

The V call is TRBV5-4, the J call TRBJ2-5; 7 bases fit TRBD2. J lost 4 bases, V lost 4 bases, and 13 bases had no gene match. This CDR3 has 16 amino acids. Germline values: CDR1 SGHNT, CDR2 YYREEE (reference sequence). Written as DNA, the CDR3 is TGTGCCAGCAGCCGCGGGCTAGCGGATTCTGGAGAGACCCAGTACTTC. Translation: CASSRGLADSGETQYF.

This sequence joins TRBV2 and TRBJ2-3; possibly TRBD2 for D (6 bases). Trimming removed 6 bases from V and 2 bases from J, with 12 bases in between. Germline V lookup: CDR1 SNHLY, CDR2 FYNNEI. The CDR3 is 14 amino acids. CDR3 in amino acids: CASRPGLTTDTQYF. The CDR3 bases are TGTGCCAGCAGACCGGGACTCACCACAGATACGCAGTATTTT.

J is TRBJ2-7 and V is TRBV5-5, with D maybe TRBD1 (6 bases). There are 15 residues in the CDR3. Trimming removed 4 bases from V and 2 bases from J, with 16 bases in between. The germline CDR1 and CDR2 sequences are SGHKS and YYEKEE (reference sequence). The CDR3 loop reads CASSLGALQTYEQYF. CDR3 in DNA: TGTGCCAGCAGCCTGGGGGCACTCCAAACCTACGAGCAGTACTTC.

The chain recombines TRBV7-2 with TRBJ2-2, with unresolved D. The CDR3 is 16 amino acids. Between the trimmed V and J ends, which lost 5 bases and 0 bases, there was a span of 13 bases. The germline CDR1 and CDR2 sequences are SGHTA and FQGNSA. The CDR3 region is CASSLVGSSNTGELFF. CDR3 sequence (DNA): TGTGCCAGCAGCCTCGTGGGCTCATCGAACACCGGGGAGCTGTTTTTT.

V gene TRBV3-1 (or the pseudogene TRBV3-2) combines with J gene TRBJ1-2; D gene unclear. Germline loops: CDR1 LGHDT, CDR2 YNNKEL (reference sequence). The germline V and J ends were trimmed by 0 bases and 4 bases, with 9 bases remaining between them. This CDR3 has 14 amino acids. The CDR3 protein is CASSQDYRPYGYTF. In nucleotides, the CDR3 is TGTGCCAGCAGCCAAGATTACAGACCCTATGGCTACACCTTC.

The V call is TRBV30, the J call TRBJ1-5, with D perhaps matching TRBD1 (5 bases). The V end lost 0 bases, the J end lost 0 bases, and 15 bases lay between the germline ends. There are 17 residues in the CDR3. Germline CDR1 GTSNPN, CDR2 SVGIG (reference sequence). CDR3 residues: CAWSVSQGLYSNQPQHF. CDR3 in DNA: TGTGCCTGGAGTGTATCGCAGGGACTTTATAGCAATCAGCCCCAGCATTTT.

V gene TRBV11-1 combines with J gene TRBJ2-7, with a possible D match to TRBD2 (7 bases). Trimming stripped 2 bases from V and 2 bases from J, with 10 bases between. This CDR3 contains 14 residues. Germline CDR1 SGHAT, CDR2 FQDESV (reference sequence). CDR3 DNA sequence: TGTGCCAGCAGCTTACCGGGGGGCCCCTACGAGCAGTACTTC. It encodes CASSLPGGPYEQYF.

This chain links TRBV2 with TRBJ1-5; TRBD1 matches at 9 bases. J was trimmed by 6 bases and V by 7 bases; bases with no gene match: 10. Germline V lookup: CDR1 SNHLY, CDR2 FYNNEI. This CDR3 has 15 residues. The DNA of the CDR3 is TGTGCCAGCACCATAGGACAGGGGACCGGTCAGCCCCAGCATTTT. This gives the protein CASTIGQGTGQPQHF.

The chain joins TRBV25-1 to TRBJ2-2, with 12 bases lining up with TRBD1. CDR1 and CDR2 (germline): MGHDK, SYGVNS. The CDR3 spans 18 residues. The V gene end was trimmed by 0 bases and the J gene end by 6 bases; junction bases not matched to a gene: 8. The CDR3 bases are TGTGCCAGCAGTGAATATCGAAGGGACAGGGGGCGCGCCGGGGAGCTGTTTTTT. Residues: CASSEYRRDRGRAGELFF.

The table lists this clone with a count of one. DNA of the CDR3: TGCGCCAGCAGGGACAGGGGGTACGAGCAGTACTTC. It is translated as CASRDRGYEQYF. V is TRBV5-1 and J is TRBJ2-7; TRBD1 matches at 10 bases. The CDR3 contains 12 residues. V was clipped by 5 bases and J by 4 bases; unmatched bases: 0. CDR1 and CDR2 from the germline V gene are SGHRS and YFSETQ.

The chain joins TRBV6-2 or TRBV6-3 to TRBJ1-5, with 7 bases identical to TRBD1. Per the germline V gene, CDR1 is MNHEY and CDR2 is SVGEGT. The CDR3 has 16 residues. V was pared by 4 bases and J by 7 bases, with 13 bases of the junction left unmatched. The CDR3 region has the DNA TGTGCCAGCAGTTCATCCCGAACGACAGGGACACAGCCCCAGCATTTT. Its protein is CASSSSRTTGTQPQHF.

The genes are TRBV19 and TRBJ2-7; maybe TRBD1 (6 bases). Germline V CDR1 and CDR2: LNHDA, SQIVND (reference sequence). Trimming left V 5 bases short and J 4 bases short, with 12 bases between. The CDR3 loop spans 13 amino acids. DNA of the CDR3: TGTGCCAGTAGTCCAAAACAGGGATACGAGCAGTACTTC. It yields the protein CASSPKQGYEQYF.

The V gene is TRBV7-9, the J gene TRBJ2-5; 11 nucleotides match TRBD2. Losses at the gene ends were 1 base for V and 1 base for J; bases not matched to a gene: 5. Germline V CDR1 and CDR2: SEHNR, FQNEAQ (reference sequence). The CDR3 totals 17 residues. The CDR3 sequence: CASSLGGLADSQETQYF. The CDR3 DNA is TGTGCCAGCAGCTTAGGGGGACTAGCGGACTCCCAAGAGACCCAGTACTTC.

The chain couples TRBV28 to TRBJ1-4, with D possibly being TRBD1 (5 bases). The CDR3 is 15 amino acids. Trimming took off 4 bases at V and 8 bases at J, with 17 bases between the two ends. Germline CDR1 is MDHEN and CDR2 is SYDVKM. This chain's CDR3 is CASSSLGGGGEKLFF. In DNA, the CDR3 is TGTGCCAGCAGTTCCTTGGGGGGAGGTGGGGAAAAACTGTTTTTT.

The rearrangement uses TRBV19 and TRBJ1-6; perhaps TRBD1 as D (5 bases). This CDR3 region has 19 residues. Germline V gene lookup returns CDR1 LNHDA and CDR2 SQIVND (reference sequence). Between the trimmed V and J ends, which lost 8 bases and 0 bases, there was a span of 23 bases. CDR3 residues: CASPQGPAQTSSYNSPLHF. CDR3 coding DNA: TGTGCCAGTCCGCAGGGCCCGGCCCAAACCAGCTCCTATAATTCACCCCTCCACTTT. Full variable domain (remainder filled in from reference TRBV19 and TRBJ1-6): DGGITQSPKYLFRKEGQNVTLSCEQNLNHDAMYWYRQDPGQGLRLIYYSQIVNDFQKGDIAEGYSVSREKKESFPLTVTSAQKNPTAFYLCASPQGPAQTSSYNSPLHFGNGTRLTVT.

The chain links TRBV4-1 to TRBJ2-5; tentative D call: TRBD1 (6 bases). Germline values: CDR1 MGHRA, CDR2 YSYEKL. The CDR3 runs 19 residues. V dropped 0 bases and J dropped 0 bases, with 20 bases sitting between them. The CDR3 DNA reads as TGCGCCAGCAGCCAAGAAGGGGACAAGGTTTTTGGGTACCAAGAGACCCAGTACTTC. Translated: CASSQEGDKVFGYQETQYF.

The V and J genes are TRBV9 and TRBJ2-2; D unclear. Trimming stripped 4 bases from V and 1 base from J, with 11 bases between. Germline CDR1 is SGDLS and CDR2 is YYNGEE. The CDR3 loop spans 15 amino acids. The CDR3 DNA follows: TGTGCCAGCAGCCACTCACAGCTGAACACCGGGGAGCTGTTTTTT. It encodes CASSHSQLNTGELFF.

DNA for the CDR3: TGCAGTGCTAGTTCCGACAGGGGATGGAGTGAAAAACTGTTTTTT. Its protein is CSASSDRGWSEKLFF. V and J are TRBV20-1 and TRBJ1-4, with 8 nucleotides matching TRBD1. The CDR3 consists of 15 residues. V shed 3 bases, J shed 7 bases, and the junction held 10 bases outside the gene matches. Germline CDR1 DFQATT, CDR2 SNEGSKA (reference sequence).

The CDR3 DNA reads TGTGCCAGCAGCTTAGAGGGCCGAGGGACTGAAGCTTTCTTT. Translation: CASSLEGRGTEAFF. The chain carries TRBV13 and TRBJ1-1; D unresolved. Germline CDR1 reads PRHDT; CDR2 reads FYEKMQ (reference sequence). Trimming stripped 1 base from V and 5 bases from J, with 11 bases between. The length of the CDR3 is 14 residues. Based on the CDR3 plus reference TRBV13 and TRBJ1-1, the full variable domain is AAGVIQSPRHLIKEKRETATLKCYPIPRHDTVYWYQQGPGQDPQFLISFYEKMQSDKGSIPDRFSAQQFSDYHSELNMSSLELGDSALYFCASSLEGRGTEAFFGQGTRLTVV.

The V call is TRBV28, the J call TRBJ1-6; D uncertain. The CDR3 totals 15 residues. Trimming removed 4 bases from V and 0 bases from J, with 7 bases in between. Germline V gives CDR1 MDHEN, CDR2 SYDVKM. The CDR3 loop reads CASSWAGSYNSPLHF. The CDR3 region has the DNA TGTGCCAGCAGTTGGGCGGGCTCCTATAATTCACCCCTCCACTTT.